These T cell receptor beta chains were read from a single sample in a study of cytomegalovirus exposure and HLA in healthy donors. Clones were sequenced by immunoSEQ multiplex PCR, and TCRdb holds only the in-frame ones, with some missing. This table holds about 130,000 clones. The sequenced sample consisted of PBMCs. Receptors were obtained from a man aged 18 to 29 in good health and CMV-seronegative. The CDR3 runs from the conserved cysteine through the conserved F or W. The D gene is left open where the match is weak.

TRBJ2-7	TRBV2	TRBD2	TGTGCCAGCAGAGGGACTAGCTGGGAGCAGTACTTC	CASRGTSWEQYF
TRBJ2-7	TRBV11-2	.	TGTGCCAGCTCCACGCAGGGCTTCACCTACGAGCAGTACTTC	CASSTQGFTYEQYF
TRBJ2-1	TRBV28	.	TGTGCCAGCAGTTTATTTCCTCCTTCCTACAATGAGCAGTTCTTC	CASSLFPPSYNEQFF
TRBJ2-7	TRBV5-1	TRBD1	TGCGCCAGCAGCTTGGTAGGACAGGGGTCTGGCTACGAGCAGTACTTC	CASSLVGQGSGYEQYF
TRBJ2-3	TRBV7-9	TRBD2	TGTGCCAGCAGCACGGAGACTAGCGGGGCACATACGCAGTATTTT	CASSTETSGAHTQYF
TRBJ2-7	TRBV28	.	TGTGCCAGCAGTTTATCGGGGTTAGCCTACGAGCAGTACTTC	CASSLSGLAYEQYF
TRBJ1-6	TRBV6-5	.	TGTGCCAGCAGTATATCAGGGGTGATAGGGTCACCCCTCCACTTT	CASSISGVIGSPLHF
TRBJ2-7	TRBV14	TRBD1	TGTGCCAGCAGCCCGTGGGACAGTCCCTACGAGCAGTACTTC	CASSPWDSPYEQYF
TRBJ1-5	TRBV7-9	.	TGTGCCAGCAGCGAATCTCGGGGGTCCCAGCATTTT	CASSESRGSQHF
TRBJ2-7	TRBV19	TRBD2	TGTGCCAGCGGGGGGGGCTGGTCCTACGAGCAGTACTTC	CASGGGWSYEQYF
TRBJ2-5	TRBV25-1	.	TGTGCCAGCAGTGAAGTTGAGTGGGAGACCCAGTACTTC	CASSEVEWETQYF
TRBJ2-2	TRBV23-1	TRBD1	TGCGCCAGCAATGCACCCAGGGGGTGGGACGGGGAGCTGTTTTTT	CASNAPRGWDGELFF
TRBJ2-7	TRBV2	.	TGTGCCAGCAGTGAAGCCGGCGGTTTCGAGCAGTACTTC	CASSEAGGFEQYF
TRBJ1-3	TRBV5-6	.	TGTGCCAGCAGCTTCTGGACAGTCTCTGGAAACACCATATATTTT	CASSFWTVSGNTIYF
TRBJ2-7	TRBV11-3	.	TGTGCCAGCAGCCTCCTCGGTGGAGGATCGGACTACGAGCAGTACTTC	CASSLLGGGSDYEQYF
TRBJ2-7	TRBV7-2	TRBD2	TGTGCCAGCAGCTTCGGGACTAGCGGGGAAAGCTACGAGCAGTACTTC	CASSFGTSGESYEQYF
TRBJ2-1	TRBV7-6	TRBD2	TGTGCCAGCAGCTTAGCATCAGCGGGAGGCTACAATGAGCAGTTCTTC	CASSLASAGGYNEQFF
TRBJ2-1	TRBV4-3	TRBD2	TGCGCCAGCAGCCAAGATCCCAGCGGGAGATTAAATGAGCAGTTCTTC	CASSQDPSGRLNEQFF
TRBJ2-1	TRBV18	.	TGTGCCAGCTCCCGTCCTCAGGGTCAGGACAATGAGCAGTTCTTC	CASSRPQGQDNEQFF
TRBJ2-7	TRBV7-8	TRBD2	TGTGCCAGCAGCTTGGGACTAGCGGCATCCTACGAGCAGTACTTC	CASSLGLAASYEQYF
TRBJ2-7	TRBV2	TRBD2	TGTGCCAGCGGGCCTAGCGGGGGGGCCCGAGACGAGCAGTACTTC	CASGPSGGARDEQYF
TRBJ2-7	TRBV7-6	TRBD2	TGTGCCAGCAGCCGTAGCGGGGGGGTAGCAGACGAGCAGTACTTC	CASSRSGGVADEQYF
TRBJ1-1	TRBV27	.	TGTGCCAGCAGTTTATCTCGGGTGAACACTGAAGCTTTCTTT	CASSLSRVNTEAFF
TRBJ2-1	TRBV5-6	TRBD2	TGTGCCAGCAGGCCACTAGCGGGGGGATACAATGAGCAGTTCTTC	CASRPLAGGYNEQFF
TRBJ2-3	TRBV18	TRBD2	TGTGCCAGCTCACCACCCCCCGGGAGGGCCGGGGATACGCAGTATTTT	CASSPPPGRAGDTQYF
TRBJ2-7	TRBV6-1	TRBD1	TGTGCCAGCAGCCCCAGGGGGAACTCCTACGAGCAGTACTTC	CASSPRGNSYEQYF
TRBJ2-7	TRBV6-5	.	TGTGCCAGCAGTGAACGGCCGGGATTGGGCGAGCAGTACTTC	CASSERPGLGEQYF
TRBJ2-5	TRBV7-6	TRBD2	TGTGCCAGCAGTCCCCGCGGGGTAGCGGGAGGTTGGGAGCAGTACTTC	CASSPRGVAGGWEQYF
TRBJ2-1	TRBV7-3	TRBD1	TGTGCCAGCAGCTCCAAGACAGGGTTGGATGAGCAGTTCTTC	CASSSKTGLDEQFF
TRBJ2-7	TRBV10-3	.	TGTGCCATCAGAGAGTGGGCCCACTCCTACGAGCAGTACTTC	CAIREWAHSYEQYF
TRBJ2-5	TRBV5-6	TRBD1	TGTGCCAGCAGTACCGGGACAGGGTGGAAGACCCAGTACTTC	CASSTGTGWKTQYF
TRBJ1-2	TRBV7-2	.	TGTGCCAGCAGCTTAGGTCCACAGAGCATATATGGCTACACCTTC	CASSLGPQSIYGYTF
TRBJ2-3	TRBV5-8	.	TGTGCCAGCAGCTTGGCTCGGAGGGAGACAGATACGCAGTATTTT	CASSLARRETDTQYF
TRBJ1-3	TRBV5-5	.	TGTGCCAGCAGCTTGGGTTTCGGGGACACCATATATTTT	CASSLGFGDTIYF
TRBJ2-7	TRBV11-2	.	TGTGCCAGCAGCTTACCAGGGGGGTCCCCGTACTTC	CASSLPGGSPYF
TRBJ1-1	TRBV7-9	.	TGTGCCAGCAGCCCGAAACGGGAGAACACTGAAGCTTTCTTT	CASSPKRENTEAFF
TRBJ2-7	TRBV14	TRBD1	TGTGCCAGCAGGCCAACCGGGACAGGGTTCCACGAGCAGTACTTC	CASRPTGTGFHEQYF
TRBJ1-1	TRBV28	.	TGTGCCAGCAGTATGGCGAACACTGAAGCTTTCTTT	CASSMANTEAFF
TRBJ2-7	TRBV5-6	.	TGTGCCAGCAGCTTGTCTCTAGTAATACCCGCGAACGAGCAGTACTTC	CASSLSLVIPANEQYF
TRBJ2-7	TRBV11-1	TRBD1	TGTGCCAGCAGCCTAAGGACAGGGGGCAACTACGAGCAGTACTTC	CASSLRTGGNYEQYF
TRBJ1-1	TRBV7-9	TRBD1	TGTGCCAGCAGCTTGGGACAGAGTGAAGCTTTCTTT	CASSLGQSEAFF
TRBJ2-6	TRBV11-3	.	TGTGCCAGCTGGTTGGGGAGGGGGGCCAACGTCCTGACTTTC	CASWLGRGANVLTF
TRBJ1-1	TRBV11-1	.	TGTGCCAGCAGCTTAGACCGGGGGGCTGAAGCTTTCTTT	CASSLDRGAEAFF
TRBJ2-7	TRBV18	.	TGTGCCAGCTCCATACTACAGGGCTACGAGCAGTACTTC	CASSILQGYEQYF
TRBJ1-1	TRBV25-1	TRBD1	TGTGCCAGCAGAAGGACAGGGGCTTCGAACACTGAAGCTTTCTTT	CASRRTGASNTEAFF
TRBJ2-2	TRBV9	TRBD2	TGTGCCAGCAGCGAGGCGAGGCTAGCGGTGAACACCGGGGAGCTGTTTTTT	CASSEARLAVNTGELFF
TRBJ2-5	TRBV2	.	TGTGCCAGCAGTGAAGGGCTCTTTAGTGGGGGGAAAGAGACCCAGTACTTC	CASSEGLFSGGKETQYF
TRBJ1-2	TRBV9	.	TGTGCCAGCAGCGTAGCGTCGGGGAATGGTGGCTACACCTTC	CASSVASGNGGYTF